This T cell receptor (beta chain) was retrieved from a study of cytomegalovirus exposure and HLA in healthy donors. V lost 2 bases, J lost 11 bases, and 14 bases stayed unmatched. The CDR3 has 15 amino acids. Looked up from germline, CDR1 is MDHEN and CDR2 is SYDVKM. To note about this clone: Antigen: not known.

Primers for the PCR totalled 60 Vbeta and 13 Jbeta. Assay used: immunoSEQ multiplex PCR; TCRdb lists only in-frame clones, some missing. The sample holds some 190,000 clones, about four fifths seen once. Overall study results and limits: Reported results showed that the classifier diagnosed cytomegalovirus status with high specificity and sensitivity. For most subjects, TCR beta sequences were reported to predict HLA-A and HLA-B alleles with accuracy. Further analysis was carried out later, and it showed several of the most significant clusters appearing linked to common viral pathogens. Among TCR beta chains, those listed as cytomegalovirus-associated numbered 164.

The TCR was taken from a woman in her 50s in good health and CMV-seronegative. The sequencing input was PBMCs. The V gene is TRBV28, the J gene TRBJ1-1; 7 positions agree with TRBD1. CDR3 amino acids: CASSLEGQRGWGAFF. The DNA of the CDR3 is TGTGCCAGCAGTTTAGAGGGACAGCGGGGGTGGGGGGCTTTCTTT.